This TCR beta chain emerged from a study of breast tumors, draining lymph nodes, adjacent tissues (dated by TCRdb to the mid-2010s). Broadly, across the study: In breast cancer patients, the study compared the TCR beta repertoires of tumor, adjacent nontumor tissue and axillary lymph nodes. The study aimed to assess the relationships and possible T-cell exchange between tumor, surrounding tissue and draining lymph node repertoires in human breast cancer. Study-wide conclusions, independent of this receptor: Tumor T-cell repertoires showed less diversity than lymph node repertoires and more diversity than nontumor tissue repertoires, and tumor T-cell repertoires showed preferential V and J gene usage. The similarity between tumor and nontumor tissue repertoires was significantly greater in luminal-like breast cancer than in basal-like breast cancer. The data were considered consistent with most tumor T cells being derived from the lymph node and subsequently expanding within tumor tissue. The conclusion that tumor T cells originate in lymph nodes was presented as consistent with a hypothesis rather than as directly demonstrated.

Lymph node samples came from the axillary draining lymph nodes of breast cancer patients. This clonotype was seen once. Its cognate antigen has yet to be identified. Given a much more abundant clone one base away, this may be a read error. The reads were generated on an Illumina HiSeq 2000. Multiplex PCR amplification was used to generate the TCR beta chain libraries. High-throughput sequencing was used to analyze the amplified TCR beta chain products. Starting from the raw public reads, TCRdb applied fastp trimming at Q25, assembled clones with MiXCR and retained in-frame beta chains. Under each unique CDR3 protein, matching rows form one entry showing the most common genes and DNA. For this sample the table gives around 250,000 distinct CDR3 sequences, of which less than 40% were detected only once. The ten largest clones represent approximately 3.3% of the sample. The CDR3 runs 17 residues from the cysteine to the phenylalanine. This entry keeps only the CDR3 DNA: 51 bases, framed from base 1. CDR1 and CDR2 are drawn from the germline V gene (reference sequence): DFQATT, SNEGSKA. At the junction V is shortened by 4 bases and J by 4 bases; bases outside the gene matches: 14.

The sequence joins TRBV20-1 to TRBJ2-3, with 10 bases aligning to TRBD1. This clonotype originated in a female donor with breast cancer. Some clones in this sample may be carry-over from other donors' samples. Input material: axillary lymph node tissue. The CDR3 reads CSATLRDRGGLADTQYF. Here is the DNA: TGCAGTGCTACACTAAGGGACAGGGGTGGACTTGCAGATACGCAGTATTTT.